Sequencing of this T cell receptor (beta chain) was carried out in a study of control samples from healthy donors and cancer patients. V was cut by 5 bases and J by 2 bases, with 7 bases left in between. Per the germline V gene, CDR1 is MNHEY and CDR2 is SVGAGI. The CDR3 is 13 amino acids. TCRdb's table, derived via immunoSEQ multiplex PCR, lists solely in-frame clones and lacks some. The sample holds tens of thousands of clones; around 89% are singletons and the top ten take about 15%. The chain links TRBV6-5 to TRBJ1-5; D is unclear. The TCR sequence derives from a woman between 65 and 79 years old in good health. Sample: blood. The CDR3 spells CASSPGGNQPQHF. In nucleotides, the CDR3 is TGTGCCAGCAGTCCCGGTGGCAATCAGCCCCAGCATTTT.